What follows is one T cell receptor beta chain and its context. Its specificity is not known. This sample was included in a study of CD8+CD57+ T cells in acquired aplastic anemia. On the study more broadly: Sorted CD4+ and CD8+ cell DNA averaged around 3 ug. Overall study results and limits: In common between the patients and the controls were twenty-nine CD8+ CDR3 sequences. Between patients and controls, CD8+ Simpson's diversity did not vary significantly.

Using genomic DNA as the template, TCR beta VDJ and CDR3 profiling was carried out. One entry per CDR3 protein results from TCRdb running MiXCR on the reads. Of about 98,000 distinct CDR3 sequences listed, about 63% were seen once; the top ten hold roughly 60%. Only patients with CD8+CD57+ cell expansion on flow cytometry were chosen for sequencing. Severe acquired aplastic anemia was diagnosed in all patients. V shed 1 base and J 4 bases; nucleotides not matched to a gene: 6. The CDR3 covers 16 residues. The germline V gene has CDR1 SGHVS and CDR2 FQNEAQ. The chain is built from TRBV7-8 and TRBJ2-1, with 8 bases lining up with TRBD1. The origin of this receptor is a human donor with aplastic anemia. The sequenced material came from sorted CD4+, CD8+, or CD8+CD57+ T cells (not recorded which) from PBMCs. The CDR3 nucleotides are TGTGCCAGCAGCTTAGGAAGGACAGGGTTTTACAATGAGCAGTTCTTC. Encoded protein: CASSLGRTGFYNEQFF.